This entry lists 20 T cell receptor beta chains sequenced from one sample in a study of identifying expanded T cells in peripheral blood. Using immunoSEQ multiplex PCR, the repertoire was profiled, and TCRdb retains in-frame clones only, with some absent. The sample includes 75,000 to 90,000 clones, about 90% seen only once; the top ten take approximately 7%. Sequencing input: blood. Receptors were obtained from a person aged 18-70 years in good health.

The genes are TRBV9 and TRBJ2-7; 8 nucleotides line up with TRBD2. The junction had 5 bases not matched to a gene; V was cut back by 0 bases and J by 3 bases. The CDR3 is 15 amino acids. Germline V gives CDR1 SGDLS, CDR2 YYNGEE. The CDR3 protein is CASSVGVAGFYEQYF. For the CDR3, the DNA is TGTGCCAGCAGCGTAGGGGTAGCGGGATTCTACGAGCAGTACTTC.

The chain couples TRBV27 to TRBJ2-3; 13 bases line up with TRBD2. In germline, CDR1 is MNHEY, CDR2 SMNVEV (reference sequence). Trimming took 2 bases from V and 1 from J; bases not matched to a gene: 6. The CDR3 is 18 amino acids. The CDR3 sequence: CASSLKPTSGRGTDTQYF. In nucleotides, the CDR3 is TGTGCCAGCAGTTTAAAGCCCACTAGCGGGAGGGGCACAGATACGCAGTATTTT.

This chain links TRBV5-1 with TRBJ2-7; no clear D. The CDR3 runs 10 residues. Germline-derived CDR1 and CDR2 are SGHRS and YFSETQ. Trimming pared 0 bases from V and 5 bases from J, leaving 0 bases between. The CDR3 here is CASSLDEQYF. The CDR3 nucleotides are TGCGCCAGCAGCTTGGACGAGCAGTACTTC.

This clone was seen only once. The chain carries TRBV2 and TRBJ1-2, with D maybe TRBD1 (5 bases). The CDR3 runs 14 residues. Germline V gene lookup returns CDR1 SNHLY and CDR2 FYNNEI. V was trimmed by 4 bases and J by 8 bases, leaving 17 bases between them. The CDR3 DNA is TGTGCCAGCAGTGTCCAAGGGCAGGGAAGGGGCTACACCTTC. Translation gives CASSVQGQGRGYTF.

The chain carries TRBV9 and TRBJ2-7, with TRBD2 as a possible D gene (6 bases). Germline V gives CDR1 SGDLS, CDR2 YYNGEE. V lost 0 bases and J lost 4, with 11 bases in between. The CDR3 has 14 residues. CDR3 region: CASSVGSGEYEQYF. CDR3 DNA: TGTGCCAGCAGCGTAGGTAGCGGAGAGTACGAGCAGTACTTC.

The chain recombines TRBV7-8 with TRBJ2-5; 7 bases line up with TRBD2. The CDR3 runs to 14 residues. Germline V CDR1 and CDR2: SGHVS, FQNEAQ. After removal of 3 bases from V and 1 base from J, the junction contained 2 bases not matched to a gene. CDR3 region: CASSFGGTQETQYF. DNA of the CDR3: TGTGCCAGCAGCTTCGGGGGGACCCAAGAGACCCAGTACTTC.

The chain couples TRBV7-9 to TRBJ1-4; D is possibly TRBD1 (6 bases). V was cut by 2 bases and J by 7 bases, with 17 bases left in between. Germline V gene data show CDR1 as SEHNR and CDR2 as FQNEAQ (reference sequence). This CDR3 comprises 16 residues. CDR3 nucleotide sequence: TGTGCCAGCAGCTTAACAGGGACGGGAGCGGGTGAAAAACTGTTTTTT. It encodes CASSLTGTGAGEKLFF.

This chain uses TRBV7-8 with TRBJ2-5; D is perhaps TRBD1 or TRBD2 (5 bases each). Trimming took off 2 bases at V and 2 bases at J, with 15 bases between the two ends. CDR1 and CDR2 from the germline V gene are SGHVS and FQNEAQ. The CDR3 sequence is 16 residues long. The CDR3 here is CASSLPGTSFQETQYF. The CDR3 DNA reads TGTGCCAGCAGCTTACCGGGGACCTCTTTTCAAGAGACCCAGTACTTC. The whole variable domain, filled in from reference TRBV7-8 and TRBJ2-5, reads GAGVSQSPRYKVAKRGQDVALRCDPISGHVSLFWYQQALGQGPEFLTYFQNEAQLDKSGLPSDRFFAERPEGSVSTLKIQRTQQEDSAVYLCASSLPGTSFQETQYFGPGTRLLVL.

The chain combines TRBV7-2 with TRBJ2-3; a weak D match, TRBD2 (6 bases). Trimming stripped 5 bases from V and 6 bases from J, with 18 bases between. The germline CDR1 and CDR2 sequences are SGHTA and FQGNSA. The CDR3 runs to 15 residues. The CDR3 sequence: CASSREASAGDTQYF. The CDR3 bases are TGTGCCAGCAGCCGAGAGGCTAGCGCCGGGGATACGCAGTATTTT. Full variable domain (rest looked up from reference TRBV7-2 and TRBJ2-3): GAGVSQSPSNKVTEKGKDVELRCDPISGHTALYWYRQSLGQGLEFLIYFQGNSAPDKSGLPSDRFSAERTGGSVSTLTIQRTQQEDSAVYLCASSREASAGDTQYFGPGTRLTVL.

The chain combines TRBV27 with TRBJ1-5; unclear D gene. V was shortened by 2 bases and J by 4 bases, with 15 bases between the two germline ends. The germline V gene has CDR1 MNHEY and CDR2 SMNVEV (reference sequence). This CDR3 is 16 amino acids long. CDR3 sequence (DNA): TGTGCCAGCAGTTTAAATTCCGGAAGCCTTAATCAGCCCCAGCATTTT. Protein: CASSLNSGSLNQPQHF.

The chain recombines TRBV10-1 with TRBJ2-7; a weak D match, TRBD1 (6 bases). The CDR3 has 14 residues. Germline lookup yields CDR1 WNHNN and CDR2 SYGVQD (reference sequence). V gave up 11 bases and J gave up 1 base, with 18 bases separating them. CDR3 nucleotide sequence: TGCGCCGCTAACAGGGCCACCCCTTCCTACGAGCAGTACTTC. This sequence encodes CAANRATPSYEQYF.

The rearrangement uses TRBV10-3 and TRBJ1-1; a possible D gene is TRBD1 (5 bases). Trimming removed 7 bases at V and 4 bases at J, with 16 bases between. CDR3 length: 14 residues. The germline CDR1 and CDR2 sequences are ENHRY and SYGVKD. CDR3 bases: TGTGCCATCAAGGGACCCGTCTTGGGCACTGAAGCTTTCTTT. It encodes CAIKGPVLGTEAFF.

The CDR3 DNA reads as TGTGCCAGCAGCTTAGTGGTTTTGCGGGTGTCGACAGATACGCAGTATTTT. This translates into CASSLVVLRVSTDTQYF. The chain has TRBV7-9 and TRBJ2-3; D possibly corresponds to TRBD2 (5 bases). The CDR3 spans 17 residues. Germline V CDR1 and CDR2: SEHNR, FQNEAQ (reference sequence). Trimming shortened V by 1 base and J by 3 bases, and 17 bases separated the two germline ends.

J is TRBJ2-1 and V is TRBV11-3; no clear D. V lost 1 base to trimming and J lost 6 bases, with 13 bases between them. Germline assignment: CDR1 SGHNT and CDR2 YENEEA. This CDR3 is built from 15 residues. The CDR3 region is CASSLGVEAFNEQFF. CDR3 DNA: TGTGCCAGCAGCTTAGGAGTAGAAGCTTTCAATGAGCAGTTCTTC.

V gene TRBV5-1 combines with J gene TRBJ1-1, with 11 positions matching TRBD1. The J segment lost 5 bases and the V segment lost 3 bases, leaving 6 bases of the junction unmatched. In germline, CDR1 is SGHRS, CDR2 YFSETQ. There are 15 residues in the CDR3. CDR3 in amino acids: CASSYGQGAVTEAFF. The CDR3 DNA sequence: TGCGCCAGCAGCTACGGACAGGGGGCTGTGACTGAAGCTTTCTTT. The full variable domain, completed using reference TRBV5-1 and TRBJ1-1, is KAGVTQTPRYLIKTRGQQVTLSCSPISGHRSVSWYQQTPGQGLQFLFEYFSETQRNKGNFPGRFSGRQFSNSRSEMNVSTLELGDSALYLCASSYGQGAVTEAFFGQGTRLTVV.

This chain joins TRBV30 and TRBJ2-7; 7 bases line up with TRBD1. V gave up 2 bases and J gave up 6 bases; unmatched junction bases: 7. The germline CDR1 and CDR2 sequences are GTSNPN and SVGIG (reference sequence). This CDR3 contains 13 residues. CDR3 region: CAWSPQGPSEQYF. DNA of the CDR3: TGTGCCTGGAGTCCACAGGGGCCGAGCGAGCAGTACTTC.

The CDR3 loop is CASSFDSDQPQHF. The CDR3 region has the DNA TGTGCCAGCAGCTTTGACAGCGATCAGCCCCAGCATTTT. The rearrangement uses TRBV7-2 and TRBJ1-5; maybe TRBD1 (5 bases). CDR1 and CDR2 (germline): SGHTA, FQGNSA. Trimming took off 3 bases at V and 5 bases at J, with 8 bases between the two ends. CDR3 length: 13 amino acids.

V is TRBV6-4 and J is TRBJ1-5; D ambiguous. This CDR3 spans 17 amino acids. Germline V CDR1 and CDR2: MRHNA, SNTAGT. V lost 7 bases and J lost 2, with 21 bases in between. CDR3 DNA: TGTGCCAGCATCGGGCGGCGGTCAAGGGCCTGCAATCAGCCCCAGCATTTT. It translates to CASIGRRSRACNQPQHF.

A few counts support this clone. The chain links TRBV2 to TRBJ1-2, with D tentatively TRBD1 (6 bases). Trimming stripped 6 bases from V and 7 bases from J, with 15 bases between. The CDR3 length is 13 residues. Germline V gives CDR1 SNHLY, CDR2 FYNNEI. The CDR3 bases are TGTGCCAGCAGGGCGGGACAAGCGGGTGGCTACACCTTC. This codes for CASRAGQAGGYTF. Full variable domain (outside the CDR3, taken from reference TRBV2 and TRBJ1-2): EPEVTQTPSHQVTQMGQEVILRCVPISNHLYFYWYRQILGQKVEFLVSFYNNEISEKSEIFDDQFSVERPDGSNFTLKIRSTKLEDSAMYFCASRAGQAGGYTFGSGTRLTVV.

The chain has TRBV2 and TRBJ2-7; no clear D gene. The V gene's germline CDR1 is SNHLY and CDR2 FYNNEI. CDR3 size: 11 residues. V lost 2 bases and J 6 bases, leaving 5 bases between the germline ends. As DNA, the CDR3 is TGTGCCAGCAGTGAACTGGGCGAGCAGTACTTC. Its translation: CASSELGEQYF.